This TCR beta chain was recorded in a study of Tregs in tolerant kidney transplant recipients (dated by TCRdb to about 2019). Study-level background: Other Treg samples came from an approximately three-day mixed lymphocyte reaction with belatacept, some followed by an approximately 5-day donor restimulation, before sorting recipient CD4+CD25+CD127- cells. The study used TCRbeta sequencing to identify donor-specific regulatory T cells before combined kidney and bone marrow transplantation, then tracked those cells after transplant. Antibodies distinguished recipient from donor cells when sorting primary belatacept mixed lymphocyte reaction cultures. TCRbeta repertoire sequencing was used in a few healthy controls to compare several methods for expanding Tregs specific for an allogeneic donor. The full study reports these points: Expanding Tregs with activated donor B cells appeared to identify the most biologically relevant and donor-specific TCRbeta repertoire. Biological reproducibility was not directly assessed, although technical replication error appeared to be minimal. The study was constrained by small patient numbers, and validation of the findings is required in larger populations and under other immunosuppression protocols.

As concerns this clone: Its recognized antigen is unknown. Within one base of it there is no much larger clone, and no base qualities were kept.

Blood from healthy controls was obtained either as purchased buffy coats or from healthy volunteers. Healthy control blood was processed by Ficoll density gradient to PBMCs and cryopreserved; patient PBMCs were collected before and after transplant. Genomic DNA was extracted from sorted cells with the QIAGEN DNeasy Blood and Tissue Kit for TCRbeta CDR3 sequencing. High-throughput TCRbeta CDR3 sequencing, which included PCR amplification with bias correction and internal controls, was done commercially through immunoSEQ. Per the original workflow: Unique productive TCRbeta sequences were defined by CDR3 nucleotide sequence where primers matched, and otherwise by CDR3 amino acid sequence together with Vbeta and Jbeta genes. Donor-reactive sequences were defined as at least 5-fold expanded in CFSE-low cells versus unstimulated cells, with frequency of at least 0.01% in CFSE-low cells. Jensen-Shannon divergence, calculated on the top 100 TCRbeta sequences ranked by frequency, was used to quantify repertoire divergence. For any sample with multiple sequencing runs, sorting error was corrected in each run separately before the runs were pooled. This immuneACCESS table, as held by TCRdb, lists in-frame sequences with V and J called but not all clones. Of the missing ones, under half trace to an unresolved V gene in checked studies; the others have no known cause. The DNA gave D and trimming, while V, J and clone size come from that table. Counted in this sample were 20,000 or so clones; about 71% of them appeared once. Jointly, the top ten make up 3% to 4% of the sample.

V is reduced by 3 bases and J by 2 bases, leaving a spacing of 10 bases between them. From the cysteine up to the phenylalanine, the CDR3 has a length of 14 residues. Of the read, only the CDR3 DNA is kept; its 42 bases are in frame from base 1. As encoded in the germline V gene, CDR1 is KGHSH while CDR2 is LQKENI. The clonotype originates from a human donor in good health. Rearrangement joined TRBV18 to TRBJ1-2; the D gene is unclear. The specimen was Tregs from blood cultured with allogeneic cells. The CDR3 protein sequence reads: CASSPSARNYGYTF. The nucleotide sequence reads as follows: TGTGCCAGCTCACCTTCTGCCAGGAACTATGGCTACACCTTC.